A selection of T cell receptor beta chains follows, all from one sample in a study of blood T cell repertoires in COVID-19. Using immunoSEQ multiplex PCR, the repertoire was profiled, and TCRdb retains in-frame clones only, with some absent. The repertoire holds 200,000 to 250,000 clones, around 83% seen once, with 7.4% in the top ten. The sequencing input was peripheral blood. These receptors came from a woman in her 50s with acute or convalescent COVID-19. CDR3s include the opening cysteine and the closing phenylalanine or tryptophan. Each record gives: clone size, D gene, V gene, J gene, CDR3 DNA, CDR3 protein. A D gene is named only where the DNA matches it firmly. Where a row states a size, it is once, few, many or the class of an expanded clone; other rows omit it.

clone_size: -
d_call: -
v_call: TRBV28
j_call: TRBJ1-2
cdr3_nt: TGTGCCAGCAGCTTAACAGGGTTTGGCTACACCTTC
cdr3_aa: CASSLTGFGYTF

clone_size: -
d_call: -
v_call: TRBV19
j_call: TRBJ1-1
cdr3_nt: TGTGCCAGTTCCCCAATGAACACTGAAGCTTTCTTT
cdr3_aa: CASSPMNTEAFF

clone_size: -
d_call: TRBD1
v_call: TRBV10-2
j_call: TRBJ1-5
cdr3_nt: TGCGCCAGCAGCGGATGGACAGGGAGGGAAGGGCCCCAGCATTTT
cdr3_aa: CASSGWTGREGPQHF

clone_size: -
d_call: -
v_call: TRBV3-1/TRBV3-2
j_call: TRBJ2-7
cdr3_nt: TGTGCCAGCAGCCAAGCTCGCGGTTACGAGCAGTACTTC
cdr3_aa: CASSQARGYEQYF

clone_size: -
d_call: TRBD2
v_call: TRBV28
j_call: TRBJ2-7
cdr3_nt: TGTGCCAGCAGTTTCAGGAGCGGGACCTACGAGCAGTACTTC
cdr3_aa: CASSFRSGTYEQYF

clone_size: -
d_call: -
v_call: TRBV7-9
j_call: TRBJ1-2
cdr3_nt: TGTGCCAGCAGCCCGTCGGGGGGGAACTATGGCTACACCTTC
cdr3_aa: CASSPSGGNYGYTF

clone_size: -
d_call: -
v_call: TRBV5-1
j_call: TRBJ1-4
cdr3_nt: TGCGCCAGCAGCTTGGGTGTGTTGCAGGGCGAAATGGGATCTAATGAAAAACTGTTTTTT
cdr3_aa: CASSLGVLQGEMGSNEKLFF

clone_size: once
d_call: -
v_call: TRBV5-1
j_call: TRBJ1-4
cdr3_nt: TGCGCCAGCAGCTTGGCAGGGAAGAGTGAAAAACTGTTTTTT
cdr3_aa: CASSLAGKSEKLFF

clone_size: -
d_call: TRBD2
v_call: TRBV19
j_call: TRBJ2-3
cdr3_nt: TGTGCCAGTAGTATGCTTATGGGGGGGGCAGATACGCAGTATTTT
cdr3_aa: CASSMLMGGADTQYF

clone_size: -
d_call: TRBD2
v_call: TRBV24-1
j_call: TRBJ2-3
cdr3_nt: TGTGCCACCAGTGACCCCGGACTAGCGGAGGAGAGGGCAGATACGCAGTATTTT
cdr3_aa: CATSDPGLAEERADTQYF

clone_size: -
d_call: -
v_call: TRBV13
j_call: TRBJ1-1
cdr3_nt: TGTGCCAGCAGCATTCCGACAGTGAACACTGAAGCTTTCTTT
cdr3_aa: CASSIPTVNTEAFF

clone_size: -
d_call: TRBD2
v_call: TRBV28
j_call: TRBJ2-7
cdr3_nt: TGTGCCAGCAGTCAAAGGACTAGCGGTCGCTACGAGCAGTACTTC
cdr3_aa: CASSQRTSGRYEQYF

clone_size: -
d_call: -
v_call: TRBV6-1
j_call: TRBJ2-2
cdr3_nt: TGTGCCAGCAGTGAACAGGCAGGGGCGACCGGGGAGCTGTTTTTT
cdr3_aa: CASSEQAGATGELFF

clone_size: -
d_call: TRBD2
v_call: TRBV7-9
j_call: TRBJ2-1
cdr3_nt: TGTGCCAGCACCGGACTAGCGGGAGGGCCCAGCTCCTACAATGAGCAGTTCTTC
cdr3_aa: CASTGLAGGPSSYNEQFF

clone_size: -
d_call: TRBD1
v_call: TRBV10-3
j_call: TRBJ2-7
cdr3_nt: TGTGCCATCAGTGAGGTGGGACAGGCCGATAACGAGCAGTACTTC
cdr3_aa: CAISEVGQADNEQYF

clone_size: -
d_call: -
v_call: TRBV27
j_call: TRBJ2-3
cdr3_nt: TGTGCCAGCAGTACCCAACTACGAGATACGCAGTATTTT
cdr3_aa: CASSTQLRDTQYF